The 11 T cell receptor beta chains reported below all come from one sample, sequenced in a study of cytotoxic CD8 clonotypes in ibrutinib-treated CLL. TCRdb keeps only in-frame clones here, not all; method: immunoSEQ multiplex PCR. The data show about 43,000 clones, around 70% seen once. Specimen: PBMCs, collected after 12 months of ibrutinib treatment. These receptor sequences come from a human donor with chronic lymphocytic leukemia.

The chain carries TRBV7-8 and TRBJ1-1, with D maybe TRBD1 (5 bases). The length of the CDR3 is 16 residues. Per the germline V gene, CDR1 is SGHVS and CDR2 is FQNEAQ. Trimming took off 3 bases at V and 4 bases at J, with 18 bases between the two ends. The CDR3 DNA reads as TGTGCCAGCAGCTTCCGATGGGCAGGGACGAGCACTGAAGCTTTCTTT. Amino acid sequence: CASSFRWAGTSTEAFF.

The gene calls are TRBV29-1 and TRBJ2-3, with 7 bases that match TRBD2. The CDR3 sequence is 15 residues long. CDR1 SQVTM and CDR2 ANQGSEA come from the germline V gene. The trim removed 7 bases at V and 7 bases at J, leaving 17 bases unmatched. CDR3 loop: CSATISSGDGHTQYF. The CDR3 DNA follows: TGCAGCGCCACAATCTCAAGCGGGGACGGGCATACGCAGTATTTT.

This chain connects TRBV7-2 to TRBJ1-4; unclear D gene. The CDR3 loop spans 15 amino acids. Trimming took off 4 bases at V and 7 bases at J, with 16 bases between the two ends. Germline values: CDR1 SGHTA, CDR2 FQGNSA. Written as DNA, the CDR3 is TGTGCCAGCAGCTCCTCGGTGAGACTAGGTGAAAAACTGTTTTTT. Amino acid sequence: CASSSSVRLGEKLFF. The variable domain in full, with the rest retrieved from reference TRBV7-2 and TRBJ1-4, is GAGVSQSPSNKVTEKGKDVELRCDPISGHTALYWYRQSLGQGLEFLIYFQGNSAPDKSGLPSDRFSAERTGGSVSTLTIQRTQQEDSAVYLCASSSSVRLGEKLFFGSGTQLSVL.

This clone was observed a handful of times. As DNA, the CDR3 is TGTGCCAGCAGTGAGCTACAGGGAACTAATGAAAAACTGTTTTTT. It specifies CASSELQGTNEKLFF. V is TRBV2 and J is TRBJ1-4; D might be TRBD1 (6 bases). V was trimmed by 3 bases and J by 1 base, leaving 9 bases between them. Germline CDR1 reads SNHLY; CDR2 reads FYNNEI. The CDR3 length is 15 residues.

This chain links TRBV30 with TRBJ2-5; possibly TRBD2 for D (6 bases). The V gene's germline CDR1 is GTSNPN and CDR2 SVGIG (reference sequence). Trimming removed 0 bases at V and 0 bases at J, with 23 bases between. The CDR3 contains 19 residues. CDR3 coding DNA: TGTGCCTGGAGTGTACTAGGACTAACGCCTAACCTATACCAAGAGACCCAGTACTTC. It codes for CAWSVLGLTPNLYQETQYF.

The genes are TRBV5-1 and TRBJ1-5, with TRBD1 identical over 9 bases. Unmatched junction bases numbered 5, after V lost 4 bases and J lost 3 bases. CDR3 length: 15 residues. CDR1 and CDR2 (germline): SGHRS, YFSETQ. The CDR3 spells CASSGTGGPNQPQHF. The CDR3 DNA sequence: TGCGCCAGCAGCGGCACAGGGGGCCCCAATCAGCCCCAGCATTTT.

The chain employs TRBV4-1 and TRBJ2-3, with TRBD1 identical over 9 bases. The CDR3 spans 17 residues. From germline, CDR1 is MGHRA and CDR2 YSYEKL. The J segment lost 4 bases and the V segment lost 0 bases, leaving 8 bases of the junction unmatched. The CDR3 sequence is CASSQEGGTGRADTQYF. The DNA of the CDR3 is TGCGCCAGCAGCCAAGAAGGAGGGACAGGGCGGGCAGATACGCAGTATTTT.

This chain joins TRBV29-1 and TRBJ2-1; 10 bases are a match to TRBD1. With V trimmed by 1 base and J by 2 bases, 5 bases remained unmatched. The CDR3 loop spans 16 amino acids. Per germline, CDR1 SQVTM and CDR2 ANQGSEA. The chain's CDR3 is CSVEASGTGAYNEQFF. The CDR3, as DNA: TGCAGCGTTGAAGCATCCGGGACAGGGGCCTACAATGAGCAGTTCTTC.

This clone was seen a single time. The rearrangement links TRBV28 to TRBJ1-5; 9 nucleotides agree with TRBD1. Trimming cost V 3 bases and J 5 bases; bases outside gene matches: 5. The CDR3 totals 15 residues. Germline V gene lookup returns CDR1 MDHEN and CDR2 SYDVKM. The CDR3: CASSFGQGWYQPQHF. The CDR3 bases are TGTGCCAGCAGTTTTGGACAGGGGTGGTATCAGCCCCAGCATTTT.

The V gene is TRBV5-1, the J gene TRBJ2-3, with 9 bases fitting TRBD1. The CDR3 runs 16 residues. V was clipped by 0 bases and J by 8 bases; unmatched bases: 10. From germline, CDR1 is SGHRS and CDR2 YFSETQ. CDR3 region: CASSLAGQGIGVTQYF. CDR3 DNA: TGCGCCAGCAGCTTGGCCGGACAGGGGATCGGTGTTACGCAGTATTTT.

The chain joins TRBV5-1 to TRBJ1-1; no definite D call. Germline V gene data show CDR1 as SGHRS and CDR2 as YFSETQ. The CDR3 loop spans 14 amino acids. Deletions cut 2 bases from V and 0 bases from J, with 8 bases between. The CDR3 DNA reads TGCGCCAGCAGCTTAGACGGTTTGAACACTGAAGCTTTCTTT. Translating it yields CASSLDGLNTEAFF.